The source of this TCR beta chain is a study of blood T cell repertoires in COVID-19. Study information: The United States, Italy and Spain provided the acute and convalescent COVID-19 samples. T cells, B-cell-depleted T cells, or PBMCs provided the cDNA or gDNA that served as material.

In the source study's methods: It was from reference gene primer amplification that nucleated cell counts were estimated. Clones were sequenced by immunoSEQ multiplex PCR, and TCRdb holds only the in-frame ones, with some missing. The V and J calls and the clone size are those of that table, but D and trimming were determined from the DNA. Of some 300,000 clones listed, around 90% were seen once; the top ten hold over 5%. The sequence came from a woman aged 45-65 years with COVID-19, enrolled during active disease. Sequences were obtained from peripheral blood.

Written as DNA, the CDR3 is TGTGCCAGCTCACCCGCAGGGTCCACTGGAAACACCATATATTTT. This translates into CASSPAGSTGNTIYF. The chain combines TRBV18 with TRBJ1-3, with D perhaps matching TRBD1 (5 bases). Between the trimmed V and J ends, which lost 3 bases and 2 bases, there was a span of 11 bases. Germline lookup yields CDR1 KGHSH and CDR2 LQKENI. There are 15 residues in the CDR3. Full variable domain (missing parts from reference TRBV18 and TRBJ1-3): NAGVMQNPRHLVRRRGQEARLRCSPMKGHSHVYWYRQLPEEGLKFMVYLQKENIIDESGMPKERFSAEFPKEGPSILRIQQVVRGDSAAYFCASSPAGSTGNTIYFGEGSWLTVV.